The 23 T cell receptor beta chains listed next were all sequenced from one sample in a study of T cells expressing NK-cell markers. TCRdb reprocessed the 5' RACE reads and reports one entry per CDR3 protein, with no DNA. Here the sample table reports 300,000 to 500,000 distinct CDR3 sequences. Sequences were obtained from blood T cells: a sorted CD56 or NKG2C T cell subset, CD4+ or CD8+ T cells, or bulk PBMC T cells (not recorded which). The receptor source for this set is a woman aged 45-60 years in good health.

V usage is TRBV7-6 and J usage is TRBJ2-1; TCRdb returns TRBD1, unconfirmable since there is no DNA. CDR3 size: 19 residues. The germline V gene encodes CDR1 SGHVS and CDR2 FNYEAQ. CDR3 region: CASSLWGGIAGDSYNEQFF.

This rearrangement joins TRBV12-3 or TRBV12-4 to TRBJ1-5; TCRdb's D call, TRBD1, is unchecked because there is no DNA. The CDR3 is made up of 16 amino acids. CDR3 residues: CASSLHRPQGHQPQHF.

This chain links TRBV27 with TRBJ1-1. Germline assignment: CDR1 MNHEY and CDR2 SMNVEV (reference sequence). The CDR3 totals 14 residues. The CDR3 is CASSLSQINTEAFF.

The V call is TRBV10-3, the J call TRBJ1-1; TCRdb proposes TRBD1, but this gene call is untestable without DNA. Germline V gene lookup returns CDR1 ENHRY and CDR2 SYGVKD. The CDR3 runs 15 residues. The CDR3 here is CAISESGIGDTEAFF.

This chain connects TRBV5-6 to TRBJ2-1; TCRdb's assignment of TRBD2 cannot be checked, as there is no DNA. Germline assignment: CDR1 SGHDT and CDR2 YYEEEE. This CDR3 has 16 amino acids. The CDR3 loop reads CASTTYPGLTLNEQFF.

The gene calls are TRBV20-1 and TRBJ2-3; TCRdb names TRBD2, which stays unverified in the absence of DNA. The germline CDR1 and CDR2 sequences are DFQATT and SNEGSKA (reference sequence). The CDR3 runs to 15 residues. CDR3 protein: CSAHNRAGPTDTQYF.

V is TRBV9 and J is TRBJ2-3. Germline loops: CDR1 SGDLS, CDR2 YYNGEE. The CDR3 length is 13 residues. This chain's CDR3 is CASSSGMDRTQYF.

The rearrangement uses TRBV11-2 and TRBJ1-2. Germline values: CDR1 SGHAT, CDR2 FQNNGV. The CDR3 consists of 12 residues. The CDR3 loop reads CASSSESYGYTF.

The chain's CDR3 is CATSDTPGLAGGPNEQFF. V gene TRBV24-1 combines with J gene TRBJ2-1; TCRdb's D gene call, TRBD2, goes unchecked for lack of DNA. The CDR3 has 18 residues. Germline assignment: CDR1 KGHDR and CDR2 SFDVKD.

The chain combines TRBV6-2 or TRBV6-3 with TRBJ1-5; the TCRdb D gene call, TRBD1, has no DNA to confirm it. In germline, CDR1 is MNHEY, CDR2 SVGEGT. The CDR3 consists of 15 residues. The CDR3 sequence is CASSYRQGGTQPQHF.

V is TRBV2 and J is TRBJ2-3; TCRdb calls TRBD2, which cannot be checked without DNA. Per the germline V gene, CDR1 is SNHLY and CDR2 is FYNNEI. CDR3 length: 14 residues. CDR3 sequence: CASIRDLSTDTQYF.

This chain connects TRBV4-1 to TRBJ2-2; checking the TCRdb D call of TRBD1 is not possible without DNA. Germline V gene sequence: CDR1 MGHRA, CDR2 YSYEKL. The CDR3 spans 14 residues. CDR3: CASSQDGGSGELFF.

The chain links TRBV4-1 to TRBJ2-3; the TCRdb call, TRBD2, lacks DNA for checking. Germline loops: CDR1 MGHRA, CDR2 YSYEKL. There are 16 residues in the CDR3. The CDR3 sequence is CASSRETGSGDGTQYF.

The chain has TRBV20-1 and TRBJ1-5; TCRdb picks TRBD1, but there is no DNA to check that call. CDR3 length: 13 residues. The germline CDR1 and CDR2 sequences are DFQATT and SNEGSKA (reference sequence). CDR3 protein: CSATDSVRGPQHF.

This chain joins TRBV5-1 and TRBJ2-5; TCRdb proposes TRBD2, but this gene call is untestable without DNA. Germline V gene lookup returns CDR1 SGHRS and CDR2 YFSETQ. The CDR3 has 13 amino acids. CDR3 sequence: CASSPGLRETQYF.

The chain couples TRBV24-1 to TRBJ2-1; TCRdb's D call, TRBD1, is unchecked because there is no DNA. The CDR3 is 16 residues long. The germline V gene has CDR1 KGHDR and CDR2 SFDVKD. CDR3 sequence reads: CATSDSGTGKGNEQFF.

The chain joins TRBV15 to TRBJ2-3; TCRdb's D gene call, TRBD2, goes unchecked for lack of DNA. Germline V gives CDR1 LNHNV, CDR2 YYDKDF (reference sequence). The CDR3 consists of 16 residues. The CDR3 spells CATSRDRAGGIDTQYF.

The V gene is TRBV12-3 or TRBV12-4, the J gene TRBJ1-5; the D call of TRBD1 rests on TCRdb alone, since no DNA is present to check it. The CDR3 has 19 amino acids. The CDR3 sequence: CASSPSSTALGHSNQPQHF.

The chain links TRBV27 to TRBJ2-3. The CDR3 contains 11 residues. Germline-derived CDR1 and CDR2 are MNHEY and SMNVEV (reference sequence). This CDR3 reads CATTTGDTQYF.

The gene calls are TRBV29-1 and TRBJ2-5. Germline loops: CDR1 SQVTM, CDR2 ANQGSEA. The length of the CDR3 is 12 residues. The CDR3 loop is CSVEQVQETQYF.

V is TRBV10-3 and J is TRBJ1-2; TCRdb indicates TRBD1, and absent DNA this call remains unverified. The V gene's germline CDR1 is ENHRY and CDR2 SYGVKD. The CDR3 is 12 residues long. The CDR3 protein is CAISGDSYGYTF.

The chain couples TRBV6-1 to TRBJ1-1. CDR1 is MNHNS and CDR2 is SASEGT in the germline V gene. The CDR3 is 12 residues long. CDR3 residues: CASKRGHGEAFF.

The chain joins TRBV24-1 to TRBJ2-3. CDR3 length: 15 amino acids. Germline V gene lookup returns CDR1 KGHDR and CDR2 SFDVKD. The CDR3: CATSDGWTSTDTQYF.